This T cell receptor beta chain appears in the sequencing data of a study of CD8 T cells in Susac syndrome. General study results and limits: In its TCR sequencing and HLA analysis, the study acknowledged that the number of individuals was relatively small.

Random hexamers primed reverse transcription of 0.5 to 1 ug RNA. One entry per CDR3 protein results from TCRdb running MiXCR on the immunoSEQ multiplex PCR reads. Of about 180,000 distinct CDR3 sequences in the sample, nearly 97% are singletons; the top ten hold approximately 0.088%. High-throughput TCR beta sequencing covered peripheral CD8+ and CD4+ T cells. In the multiple sclerosis control group, patients were treatment-naive and had stable or active relapsing-remitting disease. Both CD4+ and CD8+ T cells were negatively isolated, and TEMRA cells underwent FACS enrichment. CDR3 length equals 12 residues. Per the germline V gene, CDR1 is LGHDT and CDR2 is YNNKEL (reference sequence). Trimming removed 1 base at V and 7 bases at J, with 8 bases between. Points on this clonotype: As yet, its antigen is unknown.

The J gene is TRBJ2-7, the V gene TRBV3-1, with D unresolved. This receptor was identified in a human donor with multiple sclerosis. What was sequenced was CD4+ T cells from PBMCs. CDR3 amino acids: CASSQGTLEQYF. CDR3 nucleotides: TGTGCCAGCAGCCAAGGCACGTTGGAGCAGTACTTC.